Presented here are 11 T cell receptor beta chains from one specimen sequenced in a study of OX40 agonist ivuxolimab in advanced cancers. Using immunoSEQ multiplex PCR, the repertoire was profiled, and TCRdb retains in-frame clones only, with some absent. The repertoire consists of over 60,000 clones, with around nine tenths occurring once and the leading ten covering 0.3% to 0.45%. The sequenced sample was CD4+ or CD8+ T cells sorted from blood, obtained in a trial of the OX40 agonist ivuxolimab. These receptor sequences come from an adult with an advanced solid tumor such as melanoma, head and neck, liver or kidney cancer.

This chain connects TRBV18 to TRBJ2-3; D gene uncertain. V gave up 0 bases and J gave up 1 base, with 5 bases separating them. This CDR3 comprises 14 residues. The V gene's germline CDR1 is KGHSH and CDR2 LQKENI. The CDR3 protein is CASSPPSGTDTQYF. The CDR3 DNA reads TGTGCCAGCTCACCACCGTCAGGCACAGATACGCAGTATTTT. The full variable domain, rest sourced from reference TRBV18 and TRBJ2-3, is NAGVMQNPRHLVRRRGQEARLRCSPMKGHSHVYWYRQLPEEGLKFMVYLQKENIIDESGMPKERFSAEFPKEGPSILRIQQVVRGDSAAYFCASSPPSGTDTQYFGPGTRLTVL.

The rearrangement uses TRBV28 and TRBJ1-2; no firm D call. Trimming removed 5 bases from V and 2 bases from J, with 15 bases in between. The CDR3 extends over 15 amino acids. Germline V CDR1 and CDR2: MDHEN, SYDVKM. The CDR3 nucleotides read TGTGCCAGCAGTCAAACGTCCTCGGGAAACTATGGCTACACCTTC. Translating it yields CASSQTSSGNYGYTF.

V is TRBV7-2 and J is TRBJ1-4; weak D call: TRBD1 (5 bases). The V gene lost 1 base and the J gene lost 11 bases, with 17 bases spanning the gap. Germline V CDR1 and CDR2: SGHTA, FQGNSA. The CDR3 is 15 amino acids. The CDR3, as DNA: TGTGCCAGCAGCTTAGGAGGGGCCTTAGGAGGGAAACTGTTTTTT. Protein product: CASSLGGALGGKLFF.

V is TRBV11-2 and J is TRBJ1-3, with D hard to call. The germline CDR1 and CDR2 sequences are SGHAT and FQNNGV. This CDR3 comprises 11 residues. Trimming removed 5 bases at V and 10 bases at J, with 9 bases between. In nucleotides, the CDR3 is TGTGCCAGCAGCCCGGGATATACCATATATTTT. It codes for CASSPGYTIYF.

This chain uses TRBV12-5 with TRBJ2-2; the match to TRBD1 covers 10 bases. The CDR3 covers 14 residues. CDR1 and CDR2 from the germline V gene are LGHNT and FRNRAP. The trim removed 6 bases at V and 4 bases at J, leaving 2 bases unmatched. CDR3 coding DNA: TGTGCTAGTGGCAGGACAGGGGGCACCGGGGAGCTGTTTTTT. Translated, it gives CASGRTGGTGELFF.

V and J are TRBV7-2 and TRBJ2-1; D remains unclear. The V gene lost 1 base and the J gene lost 1 base, with 8 bases spanning the gap. The germline V gene has CDR1 SGHTA and CDR2 FQGNSA. The CDR3 covers 15 residues. CDR3 loop: CASSLDTPSYNEQFF. CDR3 coding DNA: TGTGCCAGCAGCTTAGACACTCCGTCCTACAATGAGCAGTTCTTC.

The chain employs TRBV4-3 and TRBJ2-2; no clear D. V lost 1 base to trimming and J lost 0 bases, with 9 bases between them. This CDR3 spans 16 amino acids. In germline, CDR1 is LGHNA, CDR2 YSLEER. CDR3 region: CASSQVTHSNTGELFF. CDR3 DNA: TGCGCCAGCAGCCAAGTGACACACTCGAACACCGGGGAGCTGTTTTTT.

This clone was recorded only once. The CDR3 reads CASRSGTGSYNEQFF. CDR3 sequence (DNA): TGTGCCAGCAGGTCCGGGACAGGGTCCTACAATGAGCAGTTCTTC. The rearrangement links TRBV7-8 to TRBJ2-1, with TRBD1 matching 9 bases. Germline V lookup: CDR1 SGHVS, CDR2 FQNEAQ. The CDR3 is made up of 15 amino acids. The trim removed 6 bases at V and 1 base at J, leaving 4 bases unmatched. The whole variable domain, filled in from reference TRBV7-8 and TRBJ2-1, reads GAGVSQSPRYKVAKRGQDVALRCDPISGHVSLFWYQQALGQGPEFLTYFQNEAQLDKSGLPSDRFFAERPEGSVSTLKIQRTQQEDSAVYLCASRSGTGSYNEQFFGPGTRLTVL.

This chain connects TRBV6-5 to TRBJ2-7; 10 positions agree with TRBD2. This CDR3 has 14 residues. Trimming cost V 4 bases and J 9 bases; bases outside gene matches: 9. CDR1 is MNHEY, CDR2 SVGAGI, per germline. This chain's CDR3 is CASSLLAGSSGQYF. The CDR3, as DNA: TGTGCCAGCAGTTTACTAGCGGGATCCTCCGGGCAGTACTTC.

The chain is built from TRBV7-2 and TRBJ2-5, with TRBD2 matching 8 bases. Germline V gives CDR1 SGHTA, CDR2 FQGNSA. V lost 5 bases, J lost 0 bases, and 8 bases stayed unmatched. The CDR3 spans 16 residues. For the CDR3, the DNA is TGTGCCAGCAGCCTCTGGGCTAGCGGGCACCAAGAGACCCAGTACTTC. Translating it yields CASSLWASGHQETQYF. The full variable domain, completed using reference TRBV7-2 and TRBJ2-5, is GAGVSQSPSNKVTEKGKDVELRCDPISGHTALYWYRQSLGQGLEFLIYFQGNSAPDKSGLPSDRFSAERTGGSVSTLTIQRTQQEDSAVYLCASSLWASGHQETQYFGPGTRLLVL.

This clone was seen more than once but under ten times. This sequence joins TRBV30 and TRBJ1-1; D is unclear. There are 12 residues in the CDR3. Germline V gene sequence: CDR1 GTSNPN, CDR2 SVGIG (reference sequence). Trimming stripped 8 bases from V and 0 bases from J, with 10 bases between. CDR3 nucleotide sequence: TGTGCCGGTACAGTGTTGAACACTGAAGCTTTCTTT. Its translation: CAGTVLNTEAFF.